What follows describes a single T cell receptor (beta chain). This CDR3 fails to terminate in the conserved phenylalanine or tryptophan, so it likely reflects a read error. Previously reported methods and listed TCR primers produced the bulk TCR libraries. MiXCR, run by TCRdb on the PCR reads, gives a single entry per CDR3 protein. The profile shows about half a million distinct CDR3 sequences, over 20% of them singletons. Germline V CDR1 and CDR2: SGHAT, FQDESV (reference sequence). Deletions cut 3 bases from V and 0 bases from J, with 10 bases between. There are 15 residues in the CDR3. The source of the sample is a study of molecular identifiers for immune sequencing clone quantification. Naive CD8 T cell sorting was performed on the CD8+CD4-CCR7+CD45RA+ phenotype.

The material sequenced was naive CD8+ T cells from blood, with Jurkat cell RNA spiked in. Indicated subset: FACS-sorted CD8+CD4-CCR7+CD45RA+ naive T cells. The receptor's source is a human donor in good health. Some libraries in this study had Jurkat cell RNA spiked in. The genes are TRBV11-1 and TRBJ2-3; the D call may be TRBD1 or TRBD2 (5 bases each). CDR3 nucleotides: TGTGCCAGCAGCTTCGGGACCGTCAGCACAGATACGCAGTATCTT. Translating gives CASSFGTVSTDTQYL.